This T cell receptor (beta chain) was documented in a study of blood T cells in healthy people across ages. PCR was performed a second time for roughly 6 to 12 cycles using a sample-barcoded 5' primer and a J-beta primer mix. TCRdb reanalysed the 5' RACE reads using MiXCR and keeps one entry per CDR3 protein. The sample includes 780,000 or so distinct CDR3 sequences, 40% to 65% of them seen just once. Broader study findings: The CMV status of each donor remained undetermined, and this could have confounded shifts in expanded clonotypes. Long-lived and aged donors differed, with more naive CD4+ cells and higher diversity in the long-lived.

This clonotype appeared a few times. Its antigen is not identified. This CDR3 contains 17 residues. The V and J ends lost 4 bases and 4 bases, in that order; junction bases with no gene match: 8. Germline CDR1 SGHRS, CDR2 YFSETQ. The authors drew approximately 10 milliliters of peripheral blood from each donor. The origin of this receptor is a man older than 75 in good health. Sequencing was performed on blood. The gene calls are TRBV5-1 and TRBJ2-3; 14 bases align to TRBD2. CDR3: CASSLWGTSGSADTQYF. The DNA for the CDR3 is TGCGCCAGCAGCCTATGGGGGACTAGCGGGAGCGCAGATACGCAGTATTTT.